This T cell receptor beta chain was recorded in a study of blood T cell repertoires in COVID-19. As for the study in general: The study drew acute and convalescent COVID-19 samples from the United States, Italy and Spain. The analysed material was cDNA or gDNA that came from T cells, B-cell-depleted T cells, or PBMCs.

This clone was counted a few times. Per the original methods: It was from reference gene primer amplification that nucleated cell counts were estimated. Measured with immunoSEQ multiplex PCR; TCRdb has only the in-frame clones, and not every one. The V and J calls and the clone size are those of that table, but D and trimming were determined from the DNA. This sample has 200,000 to 250,000 clones, with around 80% found just once. Germline CDR1 SNHLY, CDR2 FYNNEI. The CDR3 spans 12 residues. The V and J ends lost 5 bases and 6 bases respectively, with 11 bases between them. The specimen was peripheral blood. The chain combines TRBV2 with TRBJ2-7, with D perhaps TRBD2 (6 bases). The sequence was obtained from a woman between 70 and 85 years old with acute or convalescent COVID-19. The CDR3 spells CASSLAEGEQYV. The CDR3 DNA is TGTGCCAGCAGTCTCGCGGAGGGCGAGCAGTACGTC.